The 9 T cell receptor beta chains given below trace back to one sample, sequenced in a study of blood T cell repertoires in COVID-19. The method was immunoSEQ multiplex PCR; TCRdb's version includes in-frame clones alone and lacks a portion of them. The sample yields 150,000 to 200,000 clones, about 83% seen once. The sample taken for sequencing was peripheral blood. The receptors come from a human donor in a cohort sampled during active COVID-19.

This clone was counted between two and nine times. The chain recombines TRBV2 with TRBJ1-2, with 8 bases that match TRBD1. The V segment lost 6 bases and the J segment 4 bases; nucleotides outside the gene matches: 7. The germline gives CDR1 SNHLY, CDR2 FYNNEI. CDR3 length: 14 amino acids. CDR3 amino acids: CASRVTGGAYGYTF. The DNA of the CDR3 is TGTGCCAGCAGAGTTACAGGGGGGGCCTATGGCTACACCTTC. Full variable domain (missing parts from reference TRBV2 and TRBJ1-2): EPEVTQTPSHQVTQMGQEVILRCVPISNHLYFYWYRQILGQKVEFLVSFYNNEISEKSEIFDDQFSVERPDGSNFTLKIRSTKLEDSAMYFCASRVTGGAYGYTFGSGTRLTVV.

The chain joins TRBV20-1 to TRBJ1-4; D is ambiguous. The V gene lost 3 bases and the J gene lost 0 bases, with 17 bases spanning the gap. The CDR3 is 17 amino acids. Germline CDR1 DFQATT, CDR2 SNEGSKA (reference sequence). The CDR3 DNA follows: TGCAGTGCTAGTATTCAGCGGAGGGCCTCAACTAATGAAAAACTGTTTTTT. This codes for CSASIQRRASTNEKLFF.

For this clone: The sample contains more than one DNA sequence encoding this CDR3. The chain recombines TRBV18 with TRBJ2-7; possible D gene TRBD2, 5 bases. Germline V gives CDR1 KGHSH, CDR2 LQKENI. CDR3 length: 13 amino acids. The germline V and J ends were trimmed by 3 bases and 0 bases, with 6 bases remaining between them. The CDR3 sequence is CASSPSGSYEQYF. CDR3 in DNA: TGTGCCAGCTCACCCAGCGGCTCCTACGAGCAGTACTTC.

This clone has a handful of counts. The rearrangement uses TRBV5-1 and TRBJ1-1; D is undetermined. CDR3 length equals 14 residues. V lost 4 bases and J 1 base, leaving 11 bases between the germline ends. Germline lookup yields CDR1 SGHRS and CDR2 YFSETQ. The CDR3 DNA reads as TGCGCCAGCAGCGGCAGCGATGGGAACACTGAAGCTTTCTTT. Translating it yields CASSGSDGNTEAFF.

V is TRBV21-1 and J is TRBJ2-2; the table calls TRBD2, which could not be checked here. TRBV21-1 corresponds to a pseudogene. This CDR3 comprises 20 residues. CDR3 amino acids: CASSKEGASGRGANTGELFF. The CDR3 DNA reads TGTGCCAGCAGCAAGGAGGGCGCTAGCGGGAGGGGAGCGAACACCGGGGAGCTGTTTTTT.

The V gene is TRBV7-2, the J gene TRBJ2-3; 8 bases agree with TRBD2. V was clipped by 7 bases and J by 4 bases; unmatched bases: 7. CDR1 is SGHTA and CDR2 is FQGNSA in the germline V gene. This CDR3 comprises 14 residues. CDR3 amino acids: CASISGGYADTQYF. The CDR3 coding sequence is TGTGCCAGCATCTCGGGGGGGTACGCAGATACGCAGTATTTT.

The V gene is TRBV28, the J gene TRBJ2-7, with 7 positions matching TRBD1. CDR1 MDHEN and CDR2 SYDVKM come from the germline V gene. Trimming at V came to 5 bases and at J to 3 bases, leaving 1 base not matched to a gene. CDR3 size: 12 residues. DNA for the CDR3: TGTGCCAGCAGTGGGACAGTCTACGAGCAGTACTTC. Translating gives CASSGTVYEQYF.

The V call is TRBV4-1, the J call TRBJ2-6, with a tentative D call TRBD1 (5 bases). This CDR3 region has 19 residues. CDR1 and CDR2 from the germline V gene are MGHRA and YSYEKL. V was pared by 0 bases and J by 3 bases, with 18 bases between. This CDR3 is CASSQDRAAAQGGANVLTF. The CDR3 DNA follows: TGCGCCAGCAGCCAAGATAGGGCGGCGGCCCAGGGTGGGGCCAACGTCCTGACTTTC.

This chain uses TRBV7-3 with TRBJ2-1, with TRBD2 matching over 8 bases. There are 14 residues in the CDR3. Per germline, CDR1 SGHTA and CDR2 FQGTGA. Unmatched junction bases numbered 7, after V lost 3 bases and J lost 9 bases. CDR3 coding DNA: TGTGCCAGCAGCTTCGGGACTAGGTATACTGAGCAGTTCTTC. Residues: CASSFGTRYTEQFF.